The 26 T cell receptor beta chains reported below all come from one sample, sequenced in a study of identical twins. TCRdb reprocessed the 5' RACE reads with MiXCR, giving one entry per CDR3 protein. The profile shows 420,000 or so distinct CDR3 sequences, around 20% of them singletons. Sequenced material: naive T cells sorted from blood. Receptors were obtained from a man in his fifties in good health.

This chain joins TRBV12-3 or TRBV12-4 and TRBJ2-7, with 8 nucleotides matching TRBD1. Losses at the gene ends were 6 bases for V and 3 bases for J; bases not matched to a gene: 7. There are 14 residues in the CDR3. The CDR3 is CASRATGEIYEQYF. CDR3 DNA: TGTGCCAGCAGGGCGACAGGGGAGATCTACGAGCAGTACTTC.

This clonotype was detected only a few times. J is TRBJ2-2 and V is TRBV10-3; 7 bases match TRBD1. V shed 6 bases, J shed 4 bases, and the junction held 11 bases outside the gene matches. This CDR3 contains 16 residues. Germline CDR1 and CDR2: ENHRY and SYGVKD. The CDR3 loop reads CAIRGQKGIATGELFF. In DNA, the CDR3 is TGTGCCATCAGGGGACAGAAGGGGATTGCCACCGGGGAGCTGTTTTTT.

Only a few counts were recorded for this clonotype. The chain carries TRBV4-1 and TRBJ1-1; D may be TRBD1 (5 bases). Trimming cost V 1 base and J 0 bases, with 12 bases left between them. Per germline, CDR1 MGHRA and CDR2 YSYEKL. The length of the CDR3 is 16 residues. The DNA of the CDR3 is TGCGCCAGCAGCCAAGTTATGGGACGGTTGAACACTGAAGCTTTCTTT. It specifies CASSQVMGRLNTEAFF.

The rearrangement links TRBV20-1 to TRBJ1-1, with 7 bases fitting TRBD1. Unmatched junction bases numbered 7, after V lost 6 bases and J lost 3 bases. Germline values: CDR1 DFQATT, CDR2 SNEGSKA (reference sequence). The CDR3 contains 13 residues. The chain's CDR3 is CSAHPQGDTEAFF. The CDR3 nucleotides read TGCAGTGCCCATCCCCAGGGGGACACTGAAGCTTTCTTT.

The chain combines TRBV3-1 with TRBJ2-7; TRBD2 matches 7 bases. Trimming removed 4 bases from V and 9 bases from J; junction bases left unmatched: 12. Per the germline V gene, CDR1 is LGHDT and CDR2 is YNNKEL (reference sequence). The CDR3 has 14 amino acids. The CDR3 DNA sequence: TGTGCCAGCAGCCCTTTCAGCGGGGAACTGGCGCAGTACTTC. Translated, it gives CASSPFSGELAQYF.

The V gene is TRBV7-8, the J gene TRBJ2-1; D call uncertain. CDR1 is SGHVS, CDR2 FQNEAQ, per germline. CDR3 length: 14 residues. The V end was cut by 1 base, the J end by 9 bases, with 13 bases between. The CDR3 DNA follows: TGTGCCAGCAGCTTAGTGGACGTTTTGGGTGAGCAGTTCTTC. It translates to CASSLVDVLGEQFF. The variable domain in full, with the rest retrieved from reference TRBV7-8 and TRBJ2-1, is GAGVSQSPRYKVAKRGQDVALRCDPISGHVSLFWYQQALGQGPEFLTYFQNEAQLDKSGLPSDRFFAERPEGSVSTLKIQRTQQEDSAVYLCASSLVDVLGEQFFGPGTRLTVL.

The J gene is TRBJ2-1, the V gene TRBV15, with no clear D. The CDR3 sequence is 13 residues long. CDR1 and CDR2 from the germline V gene are LNHNV and YYDKDF (reference sequence). Deletions cut 0 bases from V and 6 bases from J, with 6 bases between. The CDR3 bases are TGTGCCACCAGCAGAGATGCTGGCAATGAGCAGTTCTTC. This encodes CATSRDAGNEQFF.

A few counts support this clonotype. The V gene is TRBV20-1, the J gene TRBJ2-5, with unresolved D. The V gene lost 6 bases and the J gene lost 0 bases, with 8 bases spanning the gap. Germline V gene sequence: CDR1 DFQATT, CDR2 SNEGSKA (reference sequence). This CDR3 region has 12 residues. In DNA form, the CDR3 reads TGCAGTGCCCAGCGCTACCAAGAGACCCAGTACTTC. This translates into CSAQRYQETQYF.

The J gene is TRBJ2-7, the V gene TRBV6-5; D ambiguous. Germline lookup yields CDR1 MNHEY and CDR2 SVGAGI. There are 12 residues in the CDR3. With 6 bases removed from V and 6 bases from J, the gap between germline ends came to 12 bases. In nucleotides, the CDR3 is TGTGCCAGCAGGAAGATAGAGAGCGAGCAGTACTTC. Amino acids: CASRKIESEQYF.

This clonotype showed up many times. The chain uses TRBV5-1 and TRBJ1-1, with TRBD1 as a possible D gene (6 bases). The germline V and J ends were trimmed by 4 bases and 3 bases, with 16 bases remaining between them. The germline gives CDR1 SGHRS, CDR2 YFSETQ. This CDR3 is built from 15 residues. CDR3 sequence reads: CASSIAGGADTEAFF. For the CDR3, the DNA is TGCGCCAGCAGCATAGCGGGGGGCGCGGACACTGAAGCTTTCTTT.

This clonotype was found a few times. This chain joins TRBV7-2 and TRBJ2-6; D call uncertain. V lost 3 bases and J 0 bases, leaving 9 bases between the germline ends. CDR3 size: 16 residues. The germline V gene has CDR1 SGHTA and CDR2 FQGNSA. The chain's CDR3 is CASSFLGISGANVLTF. The DNA for the CDR3 is TGTGCCAGCAGCTTTCTAGGAATCTCTGGGGCCAACGTCCTGACTTTC.

In its sample, this clonotype was seen many times. This chain's CDR3 is CASRPTPPLLAGGSTDTQYF. The CDR3, as DNA: TGTGCCAGCAGGCCCACCCCCCCCTTACTAGCGGGAGGGTCCACAGATACGCAGTATTTT. The chain recombines TRBV12-3 or TRBV12-4 with TRBJ2-3; 13 bases match TRBD2. V was pared by 6 bases and J by 2 bases, with 17 bases of the junction left unmatched. The CDR3 is 20 amino acids.

The rearrangement links TRBV7-8 to TRBJ2-5, with 11 bases identical to TRBD2. With 3 bases clipped from V and 3 bases from J, the junction kept 3 bases outside the gene matches. This CDR3 comprises 15 residues. Germline V gene lookup returns CDR1 SGHVS and CDR2 FQNEAQ. Here the CDR3 reads CASSFTSGREETQYF. CDR3 DNA sequence: TGTGCCAGCAGCTTCACTAGCGGGAGAGAAGAGACCCAGTACTTC. The full variable domain, completed using reference TRBV7-8 and TRBJ2-5, is GAGVSQSPRYKVAKRGQDVALRCDPISGHVSLFWYQQALGQGPEFLTYFQNEAQLDKSGLPSDRFFAERPEGSVSTLKIQRTQQEDSAVYLCASSFTSGREETQYFGPGTRLLVL.

Comment on this clonotype: A much larger clonotype is one base distant, so this may be a read error. The chain carries TRBV20-1 and TRBJ2-1, with TRBD2 matching over 8 bases. The germline V gene encodes CDR1 DFQATT and CDR2 SNEGSKA (reference sequence). This CDR3 is 14 amino acids long. This CDR3 reads CSTREAGVNNEQFF. The DNA for the CDR3 is TGCAGTACTAGAGAAGCGGGGGTAAACAATGAGCAGTTCTTC.

The chain links TRBV6-2 or TRBV6-3 to TRBJ1-1; 7 positions match TRBD1. Germline V gives CDR1 MNHEY, CDR2 SVGEGT. The CDR3 spans 14 residues. V lost 6 bases and J lost 4; bases outside the gene matches: 8. Here the CDR3 reads CASRQGQPSTEAFF. CDR3 coding DNA: TGTGCCAGCAGACAGGGACAGCCTTCCACTGAAGCTTTCTTT.

This clonotype was counted a few times. The chain combines TRBV12-3 or TRBV12-4 with TRBJ1-2; no firm D call. Trimming cost V 1 base and J 4 bases, with 7 bases left between them. The CDR3 runs to 13 residues. CDR3 sequence: CASSLDPAYGYTF. The CDR3 DNA reads as TGTGCCAGCAGTTTAGATCCAGCCTATGGCTACACCTTC.

At least ten counts were recorded for this clonotype. The chain links TRBV7-9 to TRBJ2-5; 7 positions agree with TRBD1. The CDR3 loop spans 13 amino acids. The germline V gene has CDR1 SEHNR and CDR2 FQNEAQ (reference sequence). The junction had 3 bases not matched to a gene; V was cut back by 5 bases and J by 3 bases. The CDR3 DNA is TGTGCCAGCAGCCCACAGGGGAAAGAGACCCAGTACTTC. Its protein is CASSPQGKETQYF.

Notes on this clonotype: A much more abundant neighbour one base away suggests this may be a read error. This chain joins TRBV18 and TRBJ2-1; D is ambiguous. V was cut by 5 bases and J by 6 bases, with 11 bases left in between. CDR3 size: 13 residues. Germline loops: CDR1 KGHSH, CDR2 LQKENI. The CDR3 sequence is CASSRTEFNEQFF. The DNA for the CDR3 is TGTGCCAGCTCAAGGACCGAATTCAATGAGCAGTTCTTC.

V is TRBV4-3 and J is TRBJ2-7; no clear D gene. The germline V gene has CDR1 LGHNA and CDR2 YSLEER. The CDR3 is made up of 13 amino acids. V was cut by 4 bases and J by 4 bases, with 11 bases left in between. The CDR3 DNA sequence: TGCGCCAGCAGCCGGGATGGTGGATACGAGCAGTACTTC. Its translation: CASSRDGGYEQYF.

This clonotype was counted a few times. J is TRBJ2-5 and V is TRBV25-1; 7 bases line up with TRBD1. This CDR3 has 13 residues. V trimming: 7 bases; J trimming: 4 bases; junction bases outside the gene matches: 6. Germline CDR1 and CDR2: MGHDK and SYGVNS. The CDR3 coding sequence is TGTGCCAGCATTGTCACAGGGGCAGAGACCCAGTACTTC. Translation gives CASIVTGAETQYF. Complete variable domain (other parts from reference TRBV25-1 and TRBJ2-5): EADIYQTPRYLVIGTGKKITLECSQTMGHDKMYWYQQDPGMELHLIHYSYGVNSTEKGDLSSESTVSRIRTEHFPLTLESARPSHTSQYLCASIVTGAETQYFGPGTRLLVL.

This chain links TRBV12-3 or TRBV12-4 with TRBJ2-1; 7 bases line up with TRBD2. The CDR3 is 15 amino acids. Trimming took 6 bases from V and 1 from J; bases not matched to a gene: 6. As DNA, the CDR3 is TGTGCCAGCAGACGGCCGGGAGGTTCCTACAATGAGCAGTTCTTC. The encoded protein is CASRRPGGSYNEQFF.

This clonotype was seen a handful of times. DNA of the CDR3: TGCGCCAGCAGCCCCATTGGATCTGGAAACACCATATATTTT. This gives the protein CASSPIGSGNTIYF. The J gene is TRBJ1-3, the V gene TRBV5-1; no clear D. CDR1 is SGHRS, CDR2 YFSETQ, per germline. Trimming took 4 bases from V and 1 from J, leaving 9 bases between them. This CDR3 region has 14 residues.

This clonotype occurred a few times. This chain links TRBV28 with TRBJ2-7, with TRBD1 identical over 7 bases. Germline values: CDR1 MDHEN, CDR2 SYDVKM. This CDR3 has 13 residues. With 6 bases clipped from V and 5 bases from J, the junction kept 7 bases outside the gene matches. CDR3 sequence (DNA): TGTGCCAGCAGCCGACAGGGAATCCACGAGCAGTACTTC. Residues: CASSRQGIHEQYF.

Only a few counts were recorded for this clonotype. The chain is built from TRBV6-5 and TRBJ1-5; possibly TRBD1 for D (5 bases). CDR1 MNHEY and CDR2 SVGAGI come from the germline V gene. The CDR3 spans 14 residues. The germline V and J ends were trimmed by 2 bases and 4 bases, with 9 bases remaining between them. The CDR3 region has the DNA TGTGCCAGCAGTTACGGGGCAGGGAATCAGCCCCAGCATTTT. Translation: CASSYGAGNQPQHF.

This clonotype was recorded a few times. The chain is built from TRBV4-3 and TRBJ1-1, with 7 nucleotides matching TRBD1. J was trimmed by 11 bases and V by 0 bases; bases with no gene match: 9. Germline lookup yields CDR1 LGHNA and CDR2 YSLEER. The CDR3 spans 14 residues. For the CDR3, the DNA is TGCGCCAGCAGCCAAGACGCGACACAGGGGTGGGCTTTCTTT. It translates to CASSQDATQGWAFF.

This clonotype was counted ten times or more. The chain joins TRBV29-1 to TRBJ2-3; D gene unclear. V gave up 6 bases and J gave up 2 bases, with 15 bases separating them. CDR1 SQVTM and CDR2 ANQGSEA come from the germline V gene. The CDR3 contains 14 residues. This chain's CDR3 is CSVGYLGVTDTQYF. The CDR3 nucleotides read TGCAGCGTGGGGTATCTCGGAGTCACAGATACGCAGTATTTT.